These 14 T cell receptor beta chains share one sample of origin, sequenced in a study of prognosis after radiotherapy for stage I lung cancer. Amplification of TCR beta CDR3 from genomic DNA used two-round multiplex PCR. First-round PCR used primers specific to each TRBV and TRBJ gene. TCRdb recomputed calls from the multiplex PCR reads with MiXCR, one row per CDR3 protein. There are 20,000 to 30,000 distinct CDR3 sequences in the sample; around 43% occur only once, and 25% to 35% lies in the top ten. This specimen consisted of PBMCs, obtained before or after stereotactic body radiation therapy (not recorded which). The receptors were gathered from a donor over 45 with non-small cell lung cancer.

Regarding this clonotype: A read error is likely here: a far larger clone is one base away. The chain couples TRBV6-2 or TRBV6-3 to TRBJ2-5, with 7 bases aligning to TRBD2. With V trimmed by 2 bases and J by 5 bases, 11 bases remained unmatched. Germline V CDR1 and CDR2: MNHEY, SVGEGT. CDR3 size: 16 residues. The CDR3 coding sequence is TGTGCCAGCAGTTACGGCTCAGCGGGAAGGGTTGAGACCCAGTACTTC. Translated, it gives CASSYGSAGRVETQYF.

As concerns this clonotype: Compared with germline, one end of the junction differs, possibly owing to a read error. V is TRBV5-4 and J is TRBJ2-5, with TRBD1 matching 12 bases. CDR3 length equals 14 residues. Germline CDR1 SGHNT, CDR2 YYREEE (reference sequence). The CDR3 sequence: CASSVDRDRGPRGF. CDR3 coding DNA: TGTGCCAGCAGCGTGGACCGGGACAGGGGGCCCAGGGGCTTC.

This chain connects TRBV2 to TRBJ1-2, with a tentative D call TRBD1 (5 bases). The CDR3 spans 16 residues. Trimming took off 7 bases at V and 0 bases at J, with 18 bases between the two ends. CDR1 is SNHLY, CDR2 FYNNEI, per germline. CDR3 region: CASISQTVPANYGYTF. The CDR3 region has the DNA TGTGCCAGCATTTCCCAGACAGTTCCTGCTAACTATGGCTACACCTTC.

The rearrangement joins TRBV6-2 or TRBV6-3 to TRBJ2-4, with TRBD2 matching 7 bases. The J segment lost 7 bases and the V segment lost 4 bases, leaving 16 bases of the junction unmatched. The CDR3 loop spans 17 amino acids. CDR1 is MNHEY, CDR2 SVGEGT, per germline. The CDR3 loop reads CASSSAPGLEGENIQYF. CDR3 sequence (DNA): TGTGCCAGCAGTTCCGCCCCTGGACTAGAGGGAGAGAACATTCAGTACTTC.

At least ten counts were recorded for this clonotype. The DNA of the CDR3 is TGCAGTGCTGGGCTAGCGGGAGTAGACGGGGAGCTGTTTTTT. It codes for CSAGLAGVDGELFF. The chain combines TRBV20-1 with TRBJ2-2, with 10 positions matching TRBD2. The germline CDR1 and CDR2 sequences are DFQATT and SNEGSKA (reference sequence). The CDR3 length is 14 residues. The J segment lost 7 bases and the V segment lost 5 bases, leaving 7 bases of the junction unmatched.

In its sample, this clonotype ranks as medium-sized. V is TRBV6-5 and J is TRBJ2-2; D is ambiguous. V gave up 0 bases and J gave up 0 bases, with 2 bases separating them. The CDR3 has 14 amino acids. Looked up from germline, CDR1 is MNHEY and CDR2 is SVGAGI. The CDR3 bases are TGTGCCAGCAGTTACTCCACGAACACCGGGGAGCTGTTTTTT. This codes for CASSYSTNTGELFF.

This clonotype was seen at least ten times. This chain connects TRBV27 to TRBJ2-3, with D unclear. The V gene's germline CDR1 is MNHEY and CDR2 SMNVEV (reference sequence). There are 14 residues in the CDR3. Trimming cost V 8 bases and J 4 bases, with 16 bases left between them. The CDR3 DNA is TGTGCCAGCCGTGGGTCCGGCCCCCCAGATACGCAGTATTTT. Its translation is CASRGSGPPDTQYF.

This clonotype was seen a single time. The V gene is TRBV20-1, the J gene TRBJ2-7; 8 bases are shared with TRBD1. V lost 6 bases, J lost 4 bases, and 5 bases stayed unmatched. The CDR3 length is 12 residues. The germline V gene encodes CDR1 DFQATT and CDR2 SNEGSKA (reference sequence). The CDR3 DNA sequence: TGCAGTGCAACGGACAGGGTTTACGAGCAGTACTTC. Translated, it gives CSATDRVYEQYF.

This clonotype was detected many times. The chain recombines TRBV6-5 with TRBJ2-7; D not certain. Trimming removed 2 bases from V and 0 bases from J, with 11 bases in between. This CDR3 contains 15 residues. Germline loops: CDR1 MNHEY, CDR2 SVGAGI. The DNA for the CDR3 is TGTGCCAGCAGTTACGGCCCCGACGGCTCCTACGAGCAGTACTTC. As protein: CASSYGPDGSYEQYF.

The chain carries TRBV9 and TRBJ1-6; no reliable D call. Trimming pared 2 bases from V and 10 bases from J, leaving 16 bases between. CDR1 is SGDLS and CDR2 is YYNGEE in the germline V gene. The CDR3 spans 15 residues. The CDR3 is CASSVGFGSVSPLHF. The CDR3, as DNA: TGTGCCAGCAGCGTCGGGTTTGGGAGTGTGTCACCCCTCCACTTT.

The table lists this clonotype with a few counts. The chain employs TRBV4-3 and TRBJ2-1; 10 nucleotides match TRBD2. The CDR3 runs 16 residues. The junction had 4 bases not matched to a gene; V was cut back by 2 bases and J by 3 bases. Germline CDR1 is LGHNA and CDR2 is YSLEER. CDR3: CASSQQAGGNYNEQFF. CDR3 DNA: TGCGCCAGCAGCCAACAAGCGGGAGGGAACTACAATGAGCAGTTCTTC.

Comment on this clonotype: One junction end disagrees with the germline gene, perhaps due to a read error. This rearrangement joins TRBV7-8 to TRBJ1-2, with D possibly matching TRBD1 (5 bases). Germline CDR1 SGHVS, CDR2 FQNEAQ. CDR3 length equals 14 residues. CDR3 loop: CANSFNRDFYGYTF. Written as DNA, the CDR3 is TGTGCCAACAGCTTTAACCGGGACTTCTATGGCTACACCTTC.

This clonotype appeared many times. V is TRBV12-3 or TRBV12-4 and J is TRBJ1-2; D ambiguous. This CDR3 has 13 residues. V lost 2 bases, J lost 8 bases, and 12 bases lay in between. The CDR3, as DNA: TGTGCCAGCAGTTTACTAGGAGGCCTGGGCTACACCTTC. Translation gives CASSLLGGLGYTF.

This clonotype was picked up many times. V usage is TRBV7-9 and J usage is TRBJ2-7; 13 nucleotides line up with TRBD2. The CDR3 runs to 15 residues. Trimming took 1 base from V and 3 from J; bases not matched to a gene: 0. CDR1 and CDR2 (germline): SEHNR, FQNEAQ (reference sequence). CDR3 in amino acids: CASSLGLAGGYEQYF. Here the CDR3 DNA reads TGTGCCAGCAGCTTAGGACTAGCGGGGGGCTACGAGCAGTACTTC.